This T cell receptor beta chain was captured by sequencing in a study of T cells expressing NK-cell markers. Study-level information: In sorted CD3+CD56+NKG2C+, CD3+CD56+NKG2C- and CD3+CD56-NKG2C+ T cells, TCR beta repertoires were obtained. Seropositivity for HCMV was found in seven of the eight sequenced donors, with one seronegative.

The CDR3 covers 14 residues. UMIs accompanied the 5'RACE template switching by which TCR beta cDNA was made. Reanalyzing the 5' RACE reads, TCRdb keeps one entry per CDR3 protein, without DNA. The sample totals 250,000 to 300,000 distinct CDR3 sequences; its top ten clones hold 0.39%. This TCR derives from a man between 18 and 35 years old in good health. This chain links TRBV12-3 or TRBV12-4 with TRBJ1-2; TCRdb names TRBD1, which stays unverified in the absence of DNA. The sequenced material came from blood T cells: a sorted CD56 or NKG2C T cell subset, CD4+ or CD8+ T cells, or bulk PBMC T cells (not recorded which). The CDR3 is CASSLGQGFYGYTF.